These 21 T cell receptor beta chains were all obtained from the same sample, sequenced in a study of blood T cell repertoires in COVID-19. The data were produced by immunoSEQ multiplex PCR, yet TCRdb's version contains in-frame clones alone and is incomplete. The sample includes 300,000 to 350,000 clones, over 75% seen only once; the top ten take less than 2.5%. The sequenced sample was PBMCs or T cells enriched from blood (not recorded which). These receptors all come from a man aged 25-45 years who had recovered from COVID-19.

V usage is TRBV5-1 and J usage is TRBJ2-7; 9 bases fit TRBD2. This CDR3 is built from 18 residues. Trimming cost V 3 bases and J 2 bases; bases outside gene matches: 15. The V gene's germline CDR1 is SGHRS and CDR2 YFSETQ. CDR3: CASSSPGGGGGWTYEQYF. The CDR3 coding sequence is TGCGCCAGCAGCTCACCCGGAGGCGGGGGGGGTTGGACCTACGAGCAGTACTTC. The full variable domain, in which reference TRBV5-1 and TRBJ2-7 provide the parts outside the CDR3, is KAGVTQTPRYLIKTRGQQVTLSCSPISGHRSVSWYQQTPGQGLQFLFEYFSETQRNKGNFPGRFSGRQFSNSRSEMNVSTLELGDSALYLCASSSPGGGGGWTYEQYFGPGTRLTVT.

CDR3 region: CAWSGGTTANIQYF. The CDR3 coding sequence is TGTGCCTGGAGTGGAGGGACTACCGCAAACATTCAGTACTTC. This rearrangement joins TRBV30 to TRBJ2-4; 7 bases align to TRBD2. From germline, CDR1 is GTSNPN and CDR2 SVGIG (reference sequence). The CDR3 spans 14 residues. J was trimmed by 6 bases and V by 1 base; bases with no gene match: 6. The full variable domain, in which reference TRBV30 and TRBJ2-4 provide the parts outside the CDR3, is SQTIHQWPATLVQPVGSPLSLECTVEGTSNPNLYWYRQAAGRGLQLLFYSVGIGQISSEVPQNLSASRPQDRQFILSSKKLLLSDSGFYLCAWSGGTTANIQYFGAGTRLSVL.

V is TRBV19 and J is TRBJ1-1; maybe TRBD1 (5 bases). V lost 5 bases and J 3 bases, leaving 13 bases between the germline ends. This CDR3 has 14 amino acids. In germline, CDR1 is LNHDA, CDR2 SQIVND (reference sequence). The CDR3 DNA is TGTGCCAGTAGTTTTTTGGGAGGGGACACTGAAGCTTTCTTT. Protein: CASSFLGGDTEAFF.

The rearrangement uses TRBV18 and TRBJ1-4; 8 bases are a match to TRBD1. This CDR3 has 15 amino acids. CDR1 is KGHSH and CDR2 is LQKENI in the germline V gene. Trimming removed 3 bases from V and 5 bases from J; junction bases left unmatched: 5. CDR3 protein: CASSPNRDRNEKLFF. In nucleotides, the CDR3 is TGTGCCAGCTCACCTAACCGGGACAGGAATGAAAAACTGTTTTTT.

This clone came up once. J is TRBJ1-2 and V is TRBV20-1; maybe TRBD1 (6 bases). From germline, CDR1 is DFQATT and CDR2 SNEGSKA (reference sequence). Trimming pared 6 bases from V and 6 bases from J, leaving 11 bases between. This CDR3 spans 11 amino acids. Here the CDR3 DNA reads TGCAGTGCACCTGACAGGAATGGCTACACCTTC. Translation gives CSAPDRNGYTF.

This clone has a handful of counts. The chain combines TRBV3-1 (or the pseudogene TRBV3-2) with TRBJ2-1; 11 nucleotides agree with TRBD2. This CDR3 region has 14 residues. After removal of 4 bases from V and 9 bases from J, the junction contained 5 bases not matched to a gene. The germline V gene encodes CDR1 LGHDT and CDR2 YNNKEL (reference sequence). CDR3 coding DNA: TGTGCCAGCAGCCTTAGCGGGGGGGCCGGTGAGCAGTTCTTC. Its translation: CASSLSGGAGEQFF.

This chain joins TRBV7-9 and TRBJ1-4, with D hard to call. Germline loops: CDR1 SEHNR, CDR2 FQNEAQ (reference sequence). V was shortened by 7 bases and J by 5 bases, with 11 bases between the two germline ends. The CDR3 length is 13 residues. The CDR3: CASTNSGNEKLFF. The DNA of the CDR3 is TGTGCCAGCACCAACTCCGGGAATGAAAAACTGTTTTTT.

The chain employs TRBV9 and TRBJ1-2, with D perhaps TRBD1 (5 bases). The length of the CDR3 is 13 residues. V was pared by 3 bases and J by 6 bases, with 12 bases between. CDR1 and CDR2 from the germline V gene are SGDLS and YYNGEE. The CDR3 region has the DNA TGTGCCAGCAGCGGGGGGGAGGTAAATGGCTACACCTTC. Translated, it gives CASSGGEVNGYTF.

V gene TRBV5-4 combines with J gene TRBJ2-7, with D tentatively TRBD1 (6 bases). The germline gives CDR1 SGHNT, CDR2 YYREEE (reference sequence). The CDR3 contains 14 residues. Trimming shortened V by 4 bases and J by 2 bases, and 13 bases separated the two germline ends. CDR3 nucleotide sequence: TGTGCCAGCAGCGAAAGGACAGCAACCTACGAGCAGTACTTC. Translation: CASSERTATYEQYF.

The V call is TRBV10-3, the J call TRBJ1-2; 8 positions match TRBD1. This CDR3 region has 12 residues. V gave up 7 bases and J gave up 6 bases; unmatched junction bases: 4. The germline V gene has CDR1 ENHRY and CDR2 SYGVKD. The CDR3 here is CAIIGTGNGYTF. CDR3 sequence (DNA): TGTGCCATCATCGGGACAGGCAATGGCTACACCTTC.

The chain employs TRBV18 and TRBJ2-2; TRBD1 matches at 9 bases. The CDR3 spans 16 residues. The germline V gene encodes CDR1 KGHSH and CDR2 LQKENI. With 3 bases clipped from V and 6 bases from J, the junction kept 8 bases outside the gene matches. CDR3 sequence (DNA): TGTGCCAGCTCACCCCCGGGACAGGGATTTGCCGGGGAGCTGTTTTTT. Residues: CASSPPGQGFAGELFF.

This CDR3 reads CASSDTGGGRGYTF. The CDR3 DNA reads TGTGCCAGTAGTGATACAGGTGGTGGTCGAGGCTACACCTTC. The chain employs TRBV19 and TRBJ1-2; the D gene is possibly TRBD1 (5 bases). The V gene lost 5 bases and the J gene lost 8 bases, with 18 bases spanning the gap. Germline lookup yields CDR1 LNHDA and CDR2 SQIVND (reference sequence). CDR3 length: 14 amino acids.

The chain links TRBV13 to TRBJ2-1, with a weak D call TRBD2 (5 bases). The V end lost 5 bases, the J end lost 6 bases, and 11 bases lay between the germline ends. Germline CDR1 reads PRHDT; CDR2 reads FYEKMQ (reference sequence). CDR3 length: 13 amino acids. For the CDR3, the DNA is TGTGCCAGCAGCCTGGACTTAATCAATGAGCAGTTCTTC. As protein: CASSLDLINEQFF.

The chain carries TRBV6-5 and TRBJ1-1; possibly TRBD1 for D (5 bases). Trimming took 9 bases from V and 5 from J, leaving 13 bases between them. This CDR3 region has 12 residues. CDR1 is MNHEY, CDR2 SVGAGI, per germline. Here the CDR3 DNA reads TGTGCCAGTAAGCAGGGTAGGACTGAAGCTTTCTTT. Encoded protein: CASKQGRTEAFF.

This chain uses TRBV7-2 with TRBJ1-5; a weak D match, TRBD1 (6 bases). Looked up from germline, CDR1 is SGHTA and CDR2 is FQGNSA. Trimming took 5 bases from V and 7 from J, leaving 15 bases between them. CDR3 length: 14 residues. The CDR3 loop reads CASSLFQGNQPQHF. CDR3 DNA sequence: TGTGCCAGCAGCCTATTTCAGGGGAACCAGCCCCAGCATTTT.

The rearrangement uses TRBV7-3 and TRBJ1-2, with 9 bases aligning to TRBD1. Germline values: CDR1 SGHTA, CDR2 FQGTGA. This CDR3 comprises 14 residues. J gave up 2 bases and V 5 bases, and 3 bases lay outside the gene matches. Written as DNA, the CDR3 is TGTGCCAGCAGCGAGGGACAGGGAAACTATGGCTACACCTTC. Amino acids: CASSEGQGNYGYTF.

The gene calls are TRBV18 and TRBJ1-1; D perhaps matches TRBD1 (6 bases). Germline-derived CDR1 and CDR2 are KGHSH and LQKENI. V lost 3 bases, J lost 0 bases, and 11 bases lay in between. CDR3 size: 15 residues. This chain's CDR3 is CASSPRTALNTEAFF. CDR3 coding DNA: TGTGCCAGCTCACCGAGGACAGCTTTGAACACTGAAGCTTTCTTT.

The chain recombines TRBV6-2 or TRBV6-3 with TRBJ1-1, with D tentatively TRBD1 (5 bases). The length of the CDR3 is 14 residues. The germline V and J ends were trimmed by 4 bases and 5 bases, with 14 bases remaining between them. CDR1 and CDR2 from the germline V gene are MNHEY and SVGEGT. The CDR3 DNA sequence: TGTGCCAGCAGTTCGCAGGGAGGGCTAACTGAAGCTTTCTTT. Encoded protein: CASSSQGGLTEAFF.

This sequence joins TRBV27 and TRBJ2-1; 8 nucleotides agree with TRBD1. CDR1 and CDR2 from the germline V gene are MNHEY and SMNVEV (reference sequence). The CDR3 runs to 15 residues. With V trimmed by 3 bases and J by 5 bases, 6 bases remained unmatched. This chain's CDR3 is CASSFLRQGNNEQFF. As DNA, the CDR3 is TGTGCCAGCAGTTTTCTGAGACAGGGGAACAATGAGCAGTTCTTC.

V gene TRBV27 combines with J gene TRBJ1-5; D not resolved. The CDR3 is made up of 16 amino acids. CDR1 is MNHEY, CDR2 SMNVEV, per germline (reference sequence). Trimming removed 1 base at V and 0 bases at J, with 10 bases between. CDR3 bases: TGTGCCAGCAGTTTATGGGGAGATTCTAGCAATCAGCCCCAGCATTTT. It is translated as CASSLWGDSSNQPQHF.

The chain recombines TRBV30 with TRBJ1-2, with D possibly TRBD1 on 6 matching bases. The germline V and J ends were trimmed by 4 bases and 5 bases, with 23 bases remaining between them. In germline, CDR1 is GTSNPN, CDR2 SVGIG (reference sequence). This CDR3 is 16 amino acids long. CDR3 region: CAWNIRTTGGRYGYTF. The CDR3 DNA is TGTGCCTGGAACATTCGGACGACAGGAGGTAGATATGGCTACACCTTC.